These 5 T cell receptor beta chains share one sample of origin, sequenced in a study of shared clonotypes between healthy human individuals. Data came from immunoSEQ multiplex PCR; TCRdb stores just in-frame clones and leaves some out. The sample includes roughly 2.4 million clones, approximately 96% of them seen just once. Sequenced: naive CD4+ T cells sorted from blood. Subset meaning: CD45RA+ positively selected. The origin of the receptors is a man between 18 and 35 years old in good health.

As DNA, the CDR3 is TGTGCCAGCAGCTTACGATCGGCCTCTGGGGCCAACGTCCTGACTTTC. Protein product: CASSLRSASGANVLTF. The chain combines TRBV7-8 with TRBJ2-6; D is undetermined. V was clipped by 2 bases and J by 0 bases, with 8 bases between them. Germline V gene sequence: CDR1 SGHVS, CDR2 FQNEAQ. This CDR3 is 16 amino acids long.

The chain has TRBV5-4 and TRBJ2-7, with D uncertain. The CDR3 is 14 residues long. Germline-derived CDR1 and CDR2 are SGHNT and YYREEE (reference sequence). V was shortened by 0 bases and J by 2 bases, with 9 bases between the two germline ends. CDR3 coding DNA: TGTGCCAGCAGCTTGGTTGGGAACGCCTACGAGCAGTACTTC. It codes for CASSLVGNAYEQYF. Together with reference TRBV5-4 and TRBJ2-7, the CDR3 gives the full variable domain: ETGVTQSPTHLIKTRGQQVTLRCSSQSGHNTVSWYQQALGQGPQFIFQYYREEENGRGNFPPRFSGLQFPNYSSELNVNALELDDSALYLCASSLVGNAYEQYFGPGTRLTVT.

The V call is TRBV19, the J call TRBJ2-7; the match to TRBD1 covers 7 bases. Germline CDR1 is LNHDA and CDR2 is SQIVND (reference sequence). The CDR3 loop spans 15 amino acids. Germline trimming cut 4 bases from V and 3 bases from J; bases unmatched to any gene: 9. CDR3 in amino acids: CASSRTGTDLYEQYF. The CDR3 nucleotides read TGTGCCAGTAGTAGAACCGGGACAGACCTCTACGAGCAGTACTTC.

The chain links TRBV5-4 to TRBJ1-6, with TRBD1 matching over 8 bases. The V and J ends lost 0 bases and 9 bases, in that order; junction bases with no gene match: 5. The CDR3 contains 15 residues. Germline V gene data show CDR1 as SGHNT and CDR2 as YYREEE (reference sequence). CDR3: CASSLAQGAASPLHF. The DNA of the CDR3 is TGTGCCAGCAGCTTGGCGCAGGGGGCCGCTTCACCCCTCCACTTT.

CDR3 residues: CASSAPGQGDSPLHF. DNA for the CDR3: TGTGCCAGCAGCGCACCGGGACAGGGGGATTCACCCCTCCACTTT. The chain is built from TRBV7-9 and TRBJ1-6; 11 bases align to TRBD1. V dropped 5 bases and J dropped 8; count of bases not matched to a gene: 5. CDR1 and CDR2 (germline): SEHNR, FQNEAQ (reference sequence). This CDR3 has 15 residues.